This T cell receptor beta chain was sequenced in a study of siplizumab effects on memory and regulatory T cells. Study-level findings and limits: A mean of about 70% of mappable alloreactive CD4+ clones were Treg-derived with siplizumab, compared with around 26% in controls. Naive T cell populations appeared to exhibit greater diversity than memory cells and appeared to be major alloresponse contributors.

Every sample had some 100,000 of its TCR templates assayed. Profiled with immunoSEQ multiplex PCR; TCRdb holds only in-frame clones, not every one. The table has some 100,000 clones, 90% to 95% seen once. Germline V gene sequence: CDR1 SGHRS, CDR2 YFSETQ. This CDR3 has 16 residues. V shed 0 bases and J shed 3 bases, with 14 bases lying between them. In regard to this clone: Its target is not known.

This receptor was taken from a human donor in good health. V and J are TRBV5-1 and TRBJ2-3; no definite D call. The sequencing input was Tregs sorted from blood. The CDR3 sequence is CASSLVERKGTDTQYF. DNA of the CDR3: TGCGCCAGCAGCTTGGTCGAGCGCAAAGGAACAGATACGCAGTATTTT.